The source of this T cell receptor (beta chain) is a study of blood T cell repertoires in COVID-19. Study-wide background: The origin of the acute and convalescent COVID-19 samples was the United States, Italy and Spain. From T cells, B-cell-depleted T cells, or PBMCs came the material, which was cDNA or gDNA.

In the original analysis: Reference gene primers were amplified, and this amplification served to estimate nucleated cell counts. Profiling relied on immunoSEQ multiplex PCR, and the TCRdb table lists in-frame clones only, not all of them. D and trimming were read from the DNA, whereas the V and J calls and clone size are those reported in that table. This table has over 95,000 clones, 80% to 90% appearing once. CDR1 and CDR2 from the germline V gene are SQVTM and ANQGSEA. Trimming shortened V by 4 bases and J by 7 bases, and 11 bases separated the two germline ends. The CDR3 length is 12 residues. The receptor's source is a human donor in a cohort sampled during active COVID-19. The genes are TRBV29-1 and TRBJ2-1; possible D gene TRBD2, 6 bases. Sequencing was carried out using peripheral blood. CDR3 sequence (DNA): TGCAGCGTTGGACTTGGGGGGAATGAGCAGTTCTTC. This sequence encodes CSVGLGGNEQFF.